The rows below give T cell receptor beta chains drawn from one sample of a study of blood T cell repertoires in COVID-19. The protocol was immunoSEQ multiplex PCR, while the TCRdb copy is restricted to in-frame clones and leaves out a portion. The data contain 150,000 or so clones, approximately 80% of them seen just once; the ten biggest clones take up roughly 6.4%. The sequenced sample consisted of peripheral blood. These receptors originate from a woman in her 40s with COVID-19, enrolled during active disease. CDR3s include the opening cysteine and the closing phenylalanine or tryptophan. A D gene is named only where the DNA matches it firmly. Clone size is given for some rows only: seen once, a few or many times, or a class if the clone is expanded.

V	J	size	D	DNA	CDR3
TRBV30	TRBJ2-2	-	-	TGTGCCTGGAGTGTACTTTCCGCCGGGACCGGGGAGCTGTTTTTT	CAWSVLSAGTGELFF
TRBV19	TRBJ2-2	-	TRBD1	TGTGCCAGTAGTATAGGGACAGGGGGCGCGGGATCCGGGGAGCTGTTTTTT	CASSIGTGGAGSGELFF
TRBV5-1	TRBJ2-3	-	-	TGCGCCAGCAGCTTGGATGGACTATCAGATAGCACAGATACGCAGTATTTT	CASSLDGLSDSTDTQYF
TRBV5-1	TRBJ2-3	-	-	TGCGCCAGCAGCTTCGGGGGATCCACAGATACGCAGTATTTT	CASSFGGSTDTQYF
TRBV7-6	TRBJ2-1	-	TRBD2	TGTGCCAGCAGCCCCGGACTAGCGGGGGGAGGCGTACGGCAGTTCTTC	CASSPGLAGGGVRQFF
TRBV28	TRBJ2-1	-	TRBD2	TGTGCCAGCAATCGGGGGGGAAATGAGCAGTTCTTC	CASNRGGNEQFF
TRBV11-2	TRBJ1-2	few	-	TGTGCCAGGTCCTACTATGGCTACACCTTC	CARSYYGYTF
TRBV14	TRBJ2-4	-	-	TGTGCCAGCAGCCAACCGCCCTGGGCCATTCAGTACTTC	CASSQPPWAIQYF
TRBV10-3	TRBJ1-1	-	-	TGTGCCATCAGTGAGTCCACGGGACACGCTGAAGCTTTCTTT	CAISESTGHAEAFF
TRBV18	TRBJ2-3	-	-	TGTGCCAGCTCACCACGGGGGGACACAGATACGCAGTATTTT	CASSPRGDTDTQYF
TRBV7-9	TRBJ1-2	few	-	TGTGCCAGCAGCCCGACCTCGGGGGGATGGTACGGCTACACCTTC	CASSPTSGGWYGYTF
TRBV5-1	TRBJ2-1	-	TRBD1	TGCGCCAGCAGCTTGGTACCGACAGGGACCAACAATGAGCAGTTCTTC	CASSLVPTGTNNEQFF
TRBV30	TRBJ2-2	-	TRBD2	TGTGCCTGGAGCCCCAGCGGGAGGAACACCGGGGAGCTGTTTTTT	CAWSPSGRNTGELFF
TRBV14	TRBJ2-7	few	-	TGTGCCAGCAGGGCCGGGAGCTCCTACGAGCAGTACTTC	CASRAGSSYEQYF
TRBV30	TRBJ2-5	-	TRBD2	TGTGCCTGGAGTCACGCGGGGGGGAGGGAGACCCAGTACTTC	CAWSHAGGRETQYF
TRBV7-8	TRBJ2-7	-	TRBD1	TGTGCCAGCAGCTTAGGGGGGAGACAGGGGGCCACCTACGAGCAGTACTTC	CASSLGGRQGATYEQYF
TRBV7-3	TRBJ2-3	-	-	TGTGCCAGCAGCTTGGGCAGAAGCACAGATACGCAGTATTTT	CASSLGRSTDTQYF
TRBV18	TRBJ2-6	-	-	TGTGCCAGCTCCCACGGGTTCCTCCTCCCATCAACAGGGCGAATCTCTGGGGCCAACGTCCTGACTTTC	CASSHGFLLPSTGRISGANVLTF
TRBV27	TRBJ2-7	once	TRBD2	TGTGCCAGCAGCCGGGGGGTCCACTACGAGCAGTACTTC	CASSRGVHYEQYF
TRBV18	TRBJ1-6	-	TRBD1	TGTGCCAGCTCACTAAACGGACAGGGGACGCCCCTCCACTTT	CASSLNGQGTPLHF
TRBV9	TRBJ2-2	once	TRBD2	TGTGCCAGCAGCGGACTAGCGGGGGGCGGGGAGCTGTTTTTT	CASSGLAGGGELFF
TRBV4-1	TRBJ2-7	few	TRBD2	TGCGCCAGCAGCCAAGTGACTAGCGGGAGTAGAGGAGGCTACTACGAGCAGTACTTC	CASSQVTSGSRGGYYEQYF
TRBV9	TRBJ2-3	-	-	TGTGCCAGCAGCGCGACGGGAGTAACCACAGATACGCAGTATTTT	CASSATGVTTDTQYF
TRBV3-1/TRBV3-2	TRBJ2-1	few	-	TGTGCCAGCAGCCAACGCCGGACTACCTACAATGAGCAGTTCTTC	CASSQRRTTYNEQFF
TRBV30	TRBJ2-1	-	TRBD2	TGTGCCTGGAAAGGCGGGGGGAGCAATGAGCAGTTCTTC	CAWKGGGSNEQFF
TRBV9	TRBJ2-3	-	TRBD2	TGTGCCAGCAGCATACGGGAGGGTAGCACAGATACGCAGTATTTT	CASSIREGSTDTQYF
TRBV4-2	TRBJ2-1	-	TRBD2	TGTGCCAGCAGCCAAGAGCTAGCGGGGTACAATGAGCAGTTCTTC	CASSQELAGYNEQFF
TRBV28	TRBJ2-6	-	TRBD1	TGTGCCAGCAGTTCCGGGACAGGTTTGGTGTTTTCTGGGGCCAACGTCCTGACTTTC	CASSSGTGLVFSGANVLTF
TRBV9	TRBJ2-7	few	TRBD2	TGTGCCAGCAGCGTAGGAAGCGGGAGGGGTCACGAGCAGTACTTC	CASSVGSGRGHEQYF
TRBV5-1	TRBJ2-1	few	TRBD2	TGCGCCAGCAGATCCGGGACTAGCGGCCCAAATGAGCAGTTCTTC	CASRSGTSGPNEQFF
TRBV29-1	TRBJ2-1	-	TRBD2	TGCAGCGTTGAAGGACTAGCGGGAGACAATGAGCAGTTCTTC	CSVEGLAGDNEQFF
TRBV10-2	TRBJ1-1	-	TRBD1	TGCGCCAGCAGAGGGACAGGGGGTGTAGGAGCTTTCTTT	CASRGTGGVGAFF
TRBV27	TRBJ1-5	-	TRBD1	TGTGCCAGCAGGGACATGACAGGGGTAAGTCAGCCCCAGCATTTT	CASRDMTGVSQPQHF
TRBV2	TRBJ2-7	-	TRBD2	TGTGCCAGCAGTGAAGGTCCTAGCGGGAGTTACGAGCAGTACTTC	CASSEGPSGSYEQYF
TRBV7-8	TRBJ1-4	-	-	TGTGCCAGCAGCTTAAGGGGCAGGGCGGAGGAAAAACTGTTTTTT	CASSLRGRAEEKLFF
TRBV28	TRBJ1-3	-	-	TGTGCCAGCAGTACAGGAGACTCTGGAAACACCATATATTTT	CASSTGDSGNTIYF
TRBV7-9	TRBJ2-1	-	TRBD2	TGTGCCAGCAGCCCCGGACTAGCGGGAGGTTGGGATGAGCAGTTCTTC	CASSPGLAGGWDEQFF
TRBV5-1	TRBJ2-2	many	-	TGCGCCAGCAGCTGGGGAGCGACCTCGAACACCGGGGAGCTGTTTTTT	CASSWGATSNTGELFF
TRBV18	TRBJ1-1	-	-	TGTGCCAGCTCACCTCAGGGCATGAACACTGAAGCTTTCTTT	CASSPQGMNTEAFF
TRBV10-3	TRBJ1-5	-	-	TGTGCCATAAGAGACAGAAATCAGCCCCAGCATTTT	CAIRDRNQPQHF
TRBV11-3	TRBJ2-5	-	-	TGTGCCAGCAGCTTCACAGGGATAGAGACCCAGTACTTC	CASSFTGIETQYF
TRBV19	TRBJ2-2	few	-	TGTGCCAGTAGTATAGGGGCAGTTAACGGGGAGCTGTTTTTT	CASSIGAVNGELFF
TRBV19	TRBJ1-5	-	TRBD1	TGTGCCAGTAGTAGACAGGGGTTTGGCCAGCCCCAGCATTTT	CASSRQGFGQPQHF
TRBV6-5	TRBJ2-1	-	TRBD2	TGTGCCAGCAGTTACTCAGGACAGGGTAGCGGGGGGCGGTTCTTC	CASSYSGQGSGGRFF